This paragraph reports one T cell receptor beta chain. Its antigen target is currently unknown. One base away there is no much larger clone; base qualities are not given. The data originate from a study of stem cell transplantation in POMP-related autoinflammatory disease listed by TCRdb under 2021. Background for the entire study: According to the study's hypothesis, the TRB repertoire gets skewed because defective thymoproteasomes impair MHC class I-dependent CD8+ T-cell differentiation and positive selection. Prior to transplant, the patients had skewing toward CD4+ naive T cells, low CD8+ T-cell proportions, and reduced T-cell cytokine secretion. To find out how POMP deficiency affects T-cell receptor beta repertoire diversity and CDR3 characteristics, high-throughput TRB sequencing was used.

The time point label corresponds to: before hematopoietic stem cell transplant. PRAID was marked by prominent immunodeficiency together with autoinflammation. Before TRB sequencing, the T-cell subsets, namely conventional T cells, CD8+ T cells, regulatory T cells, and T follicular helper cells, were sorted. Including cysteine and phenylalanine, the CDR3 has 15 amino acids. Only the CDR3 region is kept as DNA, spanning 45 bases read in frame from base 1. CDR1 and CDR2, looked up from the germline V gene, are SGHVS and FNYEAQ. The junction carries 10 bases between V and J, which are trimmed by 5 bases and 2 bases respectively. The library relied on the immunoSEQ multiplex PCR assay. The original methods were these. Shannon entropy, which takes clonal size distribution into account, was used to quantify repertoire diversity. Clonotype distribution inequality was measured with the Gini-Simpson index (Simpson_1-D). In its TCRdb copy, this immuneACCESS table keeps in-frame sequences only and misses some clones. Where compared with another copy, unresolved V genes explain less than half of these, and the others have no known cause. V, J and clone size derive from that table, while D and trimming were established from the DNA sequence. Here the sample has over 25,000 clones; just over 85% occur a single time. The top ten clonotypes cover about 0.72% of the sample.

Beyond this particular receptor, the publication reports: The number of unique TRB V-J gene pairings in PRAID patients was restricted. In PRAID patients, the trend toward increased clonality and lower diversity reached statistical significance only for regulatory T cells. Across all analyzed T-cell subsets, PRAID patients tended toward lower TRB diversity and higher clonality.

Sequencing was performed on CD4+ T cells from PBMCs, taken before stem cell transplantation. The clonotype comes from a human donor with POMP-related autoinflammation and immune dysregulation (PRAID). The chain is assembled from TRBV7-6 and TRBJ1-6; TRBD1 is possibly the D segment (6 matching bases). The CDR3 is CASSRQGTYNSPLHF. The DNA reads as follows: TGTGCCAGCAGCCGCCAGGGGACCTATAATTCACCCCTCCACTTT. With all but the CDR3 taken from the reference TRBV7-6 and TRBJ1-6 genes, the full variable domain is: GAGVSQSPRYKVTKRGQDVALRCDPISGHVSLYWYRQALGQGPEFLTYFNYEAQQDKSGLPNDRFSAERPEGSISTLTIQRTEQRDSAMYRCASSRQGTYNSPLHFGNGTRLTVT.